A single sample is the source of the 4 T cell receptor beta chains below, sequenced in a study of memory CD4+ T cells and cytomegalovirus serostatus. Single viable CD3+CD4+CD8-CD45RO+ cells were sorted as the memory CD4+ T cells. The data were produced by immunoSEQ multiplex PCR, yet TCRdb's version contains in-frame clones alone and is incomplete. The table has just under 95,000 clones, 80% seen once. Input material: memory CD4+ T cells from blood. The receptors were sampled from an adult in good health and CMV-seropositive.

The CDR3 DNA sequence: TGTGCCAGCACCCGCGAACTTGATACGCAGTATTTT. Its translation is CASTRELDTQYF. The chain recombines TRBV7-2 with TRBJ2-3, with D hard to call. The CDR3 sequence is 12 residues long. The V end lost 7 bases, the J end lost 6 bases, and 11 bases lay between the germline ends. The V gene's germline CDR1 is SGHTA and CDR2 FQGNSA.

The V gene is TRBV7-2, the J gene TRBJ1-2, with D possibly TRBD1 on 5 matching bases. The germline V and J ends were trimmed by 5 bases and 5 bases, with 21 bases remaining between them. The CDR3 is 16 residues long. The germline gives CDR1 SGHTA, CDR2 FQGNSA. This CDR3 is CASSPISPLGGYGYTF. The CDR3 nucleotides read TGTGCCAGCAGCCCTATATCGCCCTTGGGGGGGTATGGCTACACCTTC.

This sequence joins TRBV19 and TRBJ1-3; the match to TRBD1 covers 8 bases. V gave up 5 bases and J gave up 2 bases; unmatched junction bases: 5. CDR3 size: 15 residues. CDR1 and CDR2 (germline): LNHDA, SQIVND (reference sequence). CDR3 residues: CASSADRDTGNTIYF. CDR3 DNA sequence: TGTGCCAGTAGTGCGGACAGGGATACTGGAAACACCATATATTTT. Full variable domain (rest looked up from reference TRBV19 and TRBJ1-3): DGGITQSPKYLFRKEGQNVTLSCEQNLNHDAMYWYRQDPGQGLRLIYYSQIVNDFQKGDIAEGYSVSREKKESFPLTVTSAQKNPTAFYLCASSADRDTGNTIYFGEGSWLTVV.

The genes are TRBV2 and TRBJ2-2, with 7 bases identical to TRBD1. Germline V lookup: CDR1 SNHLY, CDR2 FYNNEI. Unmatched junction bases numbered 5, after V lost 10 bases and J lost 3 bases. The CDR3 runs 13 residues. CDR3 bases: TGTGCCACCAGACAGGGATACACCGGGGAGCTGTTTTTT. Its protein is CATRQGYTGELFF.